The T cell receptor beta chain under discussion was sequenced for a study of PD-1 blockade in classical Hodgkin lymphoma. Study outcomes and limitations: Prior to therapy, complete responders displayed diversity much like that of newly diagnosed patients. The origin of the repertoire differences remains undefined, with disease activity or prior therapy as possible causes. Diminished baseline TCR diversity has been reported in newly diagnosed patients relative to healthy donors.

The CDR3 covers 13 residues. Germline CDR1 and CDR2: LGHNA and YSLEER. V was clipped by 3 bases and J by 13 bases; unmatched bases: 6. Turning to this clone: Its antigen remains unknown.

Profiled with immunoSEQ multiplex PCR; TCRdb holds only in-frame clones, not every one. Of over 85,000 clones in the sample, roughly nine tenths were seen once. Specified time point: cycle 4 day 1 (C4D1), after more than five weeks of nivolumab. Every patient relapsed after autologous stem cell transplantation, and brentuximab vedotin exposure varied. Best overall response was complete response, partial response or progressive disease in these relapsed/refractory classical Hodgkin lymphoma patients. The sequenced sample was peripheral blood mononuclear cells (PBMCs), obtained before the fourth cycle of nivolumab. The origin of this receptor is a human donor with classical Hodgkin lymphoma. This chain joins TRBV4-3 and TRBJ2-3; TRBD2 agrees at 11 bases. This CDR3 is CASSHTSGGIKYF. The CDR3 region has the DNA TGCGCCAGCAGCCACACTAGCGGGGGAATAAAGTATTTT.